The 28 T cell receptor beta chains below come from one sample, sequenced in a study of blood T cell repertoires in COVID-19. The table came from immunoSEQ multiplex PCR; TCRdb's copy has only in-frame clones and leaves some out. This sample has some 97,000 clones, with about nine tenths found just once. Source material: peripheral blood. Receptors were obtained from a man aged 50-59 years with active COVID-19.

The CDR3, as DNA: TGTGCCAGCGGACTAGCGGTATACAATGAGCAGTTCTTC. Protein: CASGLAVYNEQFF. This sequence joins TRBV7-2 and TRBJ2-1; 10 positions agree with TRBD2. Germline lookup yields CDR1 SGHTA and CDR2 FQGNSA. This CDR3 spans 13 amino acids. The trim removed 8 bases at V and 4 bases at J, leaving 2 bases unmatched.

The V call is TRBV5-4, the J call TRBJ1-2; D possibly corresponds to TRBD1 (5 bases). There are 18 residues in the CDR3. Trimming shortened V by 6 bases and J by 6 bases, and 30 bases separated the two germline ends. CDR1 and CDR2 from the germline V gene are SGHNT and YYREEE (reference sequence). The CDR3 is CASTLWGQGYGRNNGYTF. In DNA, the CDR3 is TGTGCCAGCACTCTCTGGGGCCAAGGGTACGGGAGAAACAATGGCTACACCTTC.

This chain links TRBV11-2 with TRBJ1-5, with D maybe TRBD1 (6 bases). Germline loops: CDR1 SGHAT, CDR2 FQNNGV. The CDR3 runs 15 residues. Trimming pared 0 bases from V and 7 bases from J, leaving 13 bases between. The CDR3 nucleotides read TGTGCCAGCAGCTTAGAAGGGGGAAGAAGGCAGCCCCAGCATTTT. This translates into CASSLEGGRRQPQHF.

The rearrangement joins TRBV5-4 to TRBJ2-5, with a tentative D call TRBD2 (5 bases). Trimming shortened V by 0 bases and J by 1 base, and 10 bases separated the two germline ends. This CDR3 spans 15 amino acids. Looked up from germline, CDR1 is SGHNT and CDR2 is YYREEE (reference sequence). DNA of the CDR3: TGTGCCAGCAGCTTGGGCTCGGGGTTCCAAGAGACCCAGTACTTC. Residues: CASSLGSGFQETQYF.

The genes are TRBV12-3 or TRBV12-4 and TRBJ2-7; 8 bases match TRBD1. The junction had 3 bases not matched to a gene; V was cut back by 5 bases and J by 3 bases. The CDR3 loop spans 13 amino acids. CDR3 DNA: TGTGCCAGCAGTGCCGGGACAGGCTACGAGCAGTACGTC. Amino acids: CASSAGTGYEQYV.

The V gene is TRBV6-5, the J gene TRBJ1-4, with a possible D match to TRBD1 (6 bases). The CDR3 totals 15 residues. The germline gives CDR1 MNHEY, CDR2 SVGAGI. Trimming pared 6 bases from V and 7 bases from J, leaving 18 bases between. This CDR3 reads CASRRPGGAREKLFF. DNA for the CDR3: TGTGCCAGCAGGCGTCCGGGGGGGGCGCGTGAAAAACTGTTTTTT.

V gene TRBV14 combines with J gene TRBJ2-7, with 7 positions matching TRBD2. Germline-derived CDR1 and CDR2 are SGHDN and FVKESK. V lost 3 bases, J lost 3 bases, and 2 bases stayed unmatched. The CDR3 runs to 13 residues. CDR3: CASSHSGGYEQYV. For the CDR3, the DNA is TGTGCCAGCAGCCATTCGGGAGGCTACGAGCAGTACGTC.

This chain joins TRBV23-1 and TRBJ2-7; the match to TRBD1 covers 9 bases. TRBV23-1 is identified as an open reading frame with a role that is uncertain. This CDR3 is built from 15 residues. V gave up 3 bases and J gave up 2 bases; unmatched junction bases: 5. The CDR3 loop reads CASSQVGQGTYEQYV. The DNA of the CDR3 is TGCGCCAGCAGTCAGGTCGGACAGGGGACCTACGAGCAGTACGTC.

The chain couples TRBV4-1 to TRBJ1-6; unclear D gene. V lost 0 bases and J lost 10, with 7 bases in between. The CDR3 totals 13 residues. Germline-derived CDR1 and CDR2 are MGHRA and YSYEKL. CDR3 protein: CASSQDEMSPLHF. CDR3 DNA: TGCGCCAGCAGCCAAGATGAGATGTCACCCCTCCACTTT.

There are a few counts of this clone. CDR3 DNA sequence: TGTGCCAGTAGTTCCCGTCCGGGAAACACCATATATTTT. Its protein is CASSSRPGNTIYF. The V call is TRBV19, the J call TRBJ1-3; D gene ambiguous. CDR3 length: 13 residues. In germline, CDR1 is LNHDA, CDR2 SQIVND (reference sequence). V was shortened by 5 bases and J by 4 bases, with 9 bases between the two germline ends.

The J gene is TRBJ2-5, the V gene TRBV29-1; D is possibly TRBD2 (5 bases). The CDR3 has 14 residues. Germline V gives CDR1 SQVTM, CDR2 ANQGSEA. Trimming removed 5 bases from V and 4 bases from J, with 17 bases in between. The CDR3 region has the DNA TGCAGCGTTTCTGTGGACTCCGGTGCAGAGACCCAGTACTTC. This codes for CSVSVDSGAETQYF.

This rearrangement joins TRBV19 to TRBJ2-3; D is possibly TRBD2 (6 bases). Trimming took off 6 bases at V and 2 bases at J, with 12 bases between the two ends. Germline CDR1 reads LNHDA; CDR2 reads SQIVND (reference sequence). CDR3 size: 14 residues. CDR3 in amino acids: CASRTSPNTDTQYF. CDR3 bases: TGTGCCAGTAGGACTAGTCCTAACACAGATACGCAGTATTTT.

CDR3 bases: TGTGCCACCAGTGATTCCGGGACAGCTAGCACAGATACGCAGTATTTT. Its protein product is CATSDSGTASTDTQYF. V usage is TRBV24-1 and J usage is TRBJ2-3; 7 positions agree with TRBD1. Trimming removed 2 bases from V and 0 bases from J; junction bases left unmatched: 4. CDR1 is KGHDR and CDR2 is SFDVKD in the germline V gene. The CDR3 loop spans 16 amino acids.

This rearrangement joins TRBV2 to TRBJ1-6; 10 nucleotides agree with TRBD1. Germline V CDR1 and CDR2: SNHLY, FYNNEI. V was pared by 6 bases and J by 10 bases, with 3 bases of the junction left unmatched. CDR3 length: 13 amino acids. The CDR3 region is CASRSGQGSPLHF. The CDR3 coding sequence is TGTGCCAGCAGGTCGGGACAGGGGTCACCCCTCCACTTT.

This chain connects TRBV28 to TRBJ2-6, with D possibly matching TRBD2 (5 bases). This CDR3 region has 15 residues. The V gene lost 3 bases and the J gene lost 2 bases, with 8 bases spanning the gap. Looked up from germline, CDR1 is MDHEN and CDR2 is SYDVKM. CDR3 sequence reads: CASSFEGAGANVLTF. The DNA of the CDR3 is TGTGCCAGCAGTTTTGAGGGAGCTGGGGCCAACGTCCTGACTTTC.

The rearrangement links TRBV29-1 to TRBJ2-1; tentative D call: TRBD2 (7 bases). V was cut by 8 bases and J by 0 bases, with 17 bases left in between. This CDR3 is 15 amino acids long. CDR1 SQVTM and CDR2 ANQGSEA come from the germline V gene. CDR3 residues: CSHKGDYLSYNEQFF. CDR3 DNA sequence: TGCAGCCACAAGGGGGACTACCTCTCCTACAATGAGCAGTTCTTC.

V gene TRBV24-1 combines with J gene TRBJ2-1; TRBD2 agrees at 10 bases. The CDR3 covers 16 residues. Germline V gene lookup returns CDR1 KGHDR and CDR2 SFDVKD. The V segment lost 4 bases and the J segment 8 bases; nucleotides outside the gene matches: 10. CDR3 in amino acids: CATSDTSGAPRDEQFF. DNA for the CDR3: TGTGCCACCAGTGACACTAGCGGGGCCCCTCGGGATGAGCAGTTCTTC.

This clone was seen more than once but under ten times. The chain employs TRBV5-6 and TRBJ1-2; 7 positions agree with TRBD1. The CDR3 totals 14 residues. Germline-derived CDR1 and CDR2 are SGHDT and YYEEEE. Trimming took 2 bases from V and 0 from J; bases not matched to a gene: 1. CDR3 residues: CASSFDRANYGYTF. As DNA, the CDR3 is TGTGCCAGCAGCTTTGACAGGGCTAACTATGGCTACACCTTC.

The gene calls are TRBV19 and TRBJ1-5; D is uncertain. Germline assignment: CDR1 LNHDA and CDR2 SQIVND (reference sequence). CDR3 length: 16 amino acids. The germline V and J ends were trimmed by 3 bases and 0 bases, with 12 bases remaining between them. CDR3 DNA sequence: TGTGCCAGTAGTATCTTCCAGGTCTATAGCAATCAGCCCCAGCATTTT. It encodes CASSIFQVYSNQPQHF.

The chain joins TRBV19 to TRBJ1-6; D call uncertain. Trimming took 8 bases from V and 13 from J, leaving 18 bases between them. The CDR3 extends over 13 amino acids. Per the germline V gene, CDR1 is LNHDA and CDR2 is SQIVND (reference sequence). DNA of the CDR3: TGTGCCAGTGGGCCCCAGTTCATCCAGCCCCTCCACTTT. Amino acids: CASGPQFIQPLHF.

This CDR3 is CASSQAPGSYYGYTF. The CDR3 DNA follows: TGTGCCAGCAGCCAAGCGCCAGGGTCGTACTATGGCTACACCTTC. The chain combines TRBV3-1 (or the pseudogene TRBV3-2) with TRBJ1-2; the D gene is possibly TRBD1 (5 bases). Germline assignment: CDR1 LGHDT and CDR2 YNNKEL (reference sequence). V dropped 1 base and J dropped 3 bases, with 12 bases sitting between them. This CDR3 contains 15 residues.

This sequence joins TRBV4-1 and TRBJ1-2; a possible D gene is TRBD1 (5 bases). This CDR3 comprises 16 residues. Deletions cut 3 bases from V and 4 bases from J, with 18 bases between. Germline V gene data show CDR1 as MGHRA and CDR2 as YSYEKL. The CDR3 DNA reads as TGCGCCAGCAGCCACTCCGACAGTCTCTACCTCTATGGCTACACCTTC. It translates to CASSHSDSLYLYGYTF.

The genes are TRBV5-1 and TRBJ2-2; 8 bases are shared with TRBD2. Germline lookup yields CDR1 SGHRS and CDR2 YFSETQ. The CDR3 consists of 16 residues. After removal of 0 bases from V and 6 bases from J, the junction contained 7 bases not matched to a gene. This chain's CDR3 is CASSLAELAGAGELFF. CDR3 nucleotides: TGCGCCAGCAGCTTGGCCGAGCTAGCGGGCGCCGGGGAGCTGTTTTTT.

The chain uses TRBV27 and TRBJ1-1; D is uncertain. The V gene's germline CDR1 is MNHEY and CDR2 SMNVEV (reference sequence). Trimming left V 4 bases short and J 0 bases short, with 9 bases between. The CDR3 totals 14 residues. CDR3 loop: CASSSRGLNTEAFF. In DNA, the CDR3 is TGTGCCAGCAGTTCGCGGGGATTGAACACTGAAGCTTTCTTT.

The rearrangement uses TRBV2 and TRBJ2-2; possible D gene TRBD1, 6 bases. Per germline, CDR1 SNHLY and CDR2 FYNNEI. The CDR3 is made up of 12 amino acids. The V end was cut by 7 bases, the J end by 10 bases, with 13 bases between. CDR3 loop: CASTGNREELFF. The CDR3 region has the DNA TGTGCCAGCACGGGAAACAGGGAGGAGCTGTTTTTT.

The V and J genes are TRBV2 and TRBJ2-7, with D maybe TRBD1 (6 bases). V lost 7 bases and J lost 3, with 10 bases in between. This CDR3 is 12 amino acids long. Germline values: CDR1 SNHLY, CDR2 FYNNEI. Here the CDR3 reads CASTKGDYEQYF. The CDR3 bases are TGTGCCAGCACAAAGGGGGACTACGAGCAGTACTTC.

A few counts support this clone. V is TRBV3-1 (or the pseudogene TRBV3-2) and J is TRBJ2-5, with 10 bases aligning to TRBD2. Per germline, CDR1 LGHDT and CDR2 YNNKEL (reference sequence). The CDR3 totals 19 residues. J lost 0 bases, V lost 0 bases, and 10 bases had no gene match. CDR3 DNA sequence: TGTGCCAGCAGCCAAGATTTGGGACTAGCGTGGTCGGACCAAGAGACCCAGTACTTC. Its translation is CASSQDLGLAWSDQETQYF.

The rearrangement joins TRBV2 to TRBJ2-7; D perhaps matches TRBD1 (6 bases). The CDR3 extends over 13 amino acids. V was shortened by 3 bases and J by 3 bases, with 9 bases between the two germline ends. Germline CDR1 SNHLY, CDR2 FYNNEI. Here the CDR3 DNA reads TGTGCCAGCAGTGAGGGGGCTTACTACGAGCAGTACGTC. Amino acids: CASSEGAYYEQYV.